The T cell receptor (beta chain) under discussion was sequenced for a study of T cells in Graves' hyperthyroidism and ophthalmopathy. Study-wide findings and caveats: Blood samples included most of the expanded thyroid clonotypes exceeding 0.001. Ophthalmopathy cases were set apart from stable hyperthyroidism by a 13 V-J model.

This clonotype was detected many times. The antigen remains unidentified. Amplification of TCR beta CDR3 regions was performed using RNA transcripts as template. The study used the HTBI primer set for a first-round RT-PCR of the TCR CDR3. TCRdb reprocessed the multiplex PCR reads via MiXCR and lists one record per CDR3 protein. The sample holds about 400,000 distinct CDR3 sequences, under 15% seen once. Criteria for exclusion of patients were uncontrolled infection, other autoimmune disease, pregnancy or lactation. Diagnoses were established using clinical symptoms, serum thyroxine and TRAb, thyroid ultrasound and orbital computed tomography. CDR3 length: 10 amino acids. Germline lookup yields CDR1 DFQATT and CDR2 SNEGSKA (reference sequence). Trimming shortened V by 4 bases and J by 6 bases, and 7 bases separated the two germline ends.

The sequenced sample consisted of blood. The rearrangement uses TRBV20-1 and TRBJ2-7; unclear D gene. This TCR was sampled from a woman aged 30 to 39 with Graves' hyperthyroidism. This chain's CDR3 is CSATDGEQYF. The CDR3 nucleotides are TGCAGTGCTACGGACGGCGAGCAGTACTTC.